Listed below are T cell receptor beta chains from one sample, sequenced in a study of shared clonotypes between healthy human individuals. Produced via immunoSEQ multiplex PCR; TCRdb's table is partial and in-frame only. Of 1.4 million or so clones detected, 97% to 99% appear once; the ten largest clones hold over 0.3%. The sequenced material came from naive CD4+ T cells sorted from blood. The source of these receptors is a man aged 25-40 years in good health. CDR3s include the opening cysteine and the closing phenylalanine or tryptophan. Each record gives: J gene, V gene, clone size, D gene, CDR3 protein, CDR3 DNA. The D gene is left open where the match is weak. Clone size is not always given. Where it is, it says once, few, many or a class for expanded clones.

J gene: TRBJ1-1; V gene: TRBV7-9; clone size: NA; D gene: NA; CDR3 protein: CASSLALESHEAFF; CDR3 DNA: TGTGCCAGCAGCTTAGCATTGGAGAGCCATGAAGCTTTCTTT
J gene: TRBJ2-1; V gene: TRBV15; clone size: NA; D gene: NA; CDR3 protein: CATSRRTGPLNEQFF; CDR3 DNA: TGTGCCACCAGCAGAAGGACCGGGCCTTTGAATGAGCAGTTCTTC
J gene: TRBJ2-3; V gene: TRBV9; clone size: NA; D gene: NA; CDR3 protein: CASSVGGGLTTDTQYF; CDR3 DNA: TGTGCCAGCAGCGTAGGCGGAGGACTCACCACAGATACGCAGTATTTT
J gene: TRBJ1-1; V gene: TRBV19; clone size: once; D gene: TRBD1; CDR3 protein: CASTVLTGGIWTEAFF; CDR3 DNA: TGTGCCAGTACTGTATTAACAGGGGGCATTTGGACTGAAGCTTTCTTT
J gene: TRBJ1-5; V gene: TRBV19; clone size: once; D gene: TRBD1; CDR3 protein: CASSPILDRGRNQPQHF; CDR3 DNA: TGTGCCAGTAGTCCCATCCTTGACAGGGGGCGCAATCAGCCCCAGCATTTT
J gene: TRBJ2-7; V gene: TRBV10-3; clone size: NA; D gene: NA; CDR3 protein: CAISESGPGTYEQYF; CDR3 DNA: TGTGCCATCAGTGAGTCTGGTCCCGGGACTTACGAGCAGTACTTC
J gene: TRBJ2-2; V gene: TRBV5-5; clone size: NA; D gene: NA; CDR3 protein: CASSLEAGRVGELFF; CDR3 DNA: TGTGCCAGCAGCTTGGAGGCGGGAAGGGTCGGGGAGCTGTTTTTT
J gene: TRBJ2-7; V gene: TRBV11-2; clone size: NA; D gene: NA; CDR3 protein: CASSPRDRPGLVIPYEQYF; CDR3 DNA: TGTGCCAGCAGCCCAAGGGACAGGCCGGGACTAGTTATTCCCTACGAGCAGTACTTC
J gene: TRBJ1-5; V gene: TRBV2; clone size: NA; D gene: TRBD1; CDR3 protein: CASTDRGRNQPQHF; CDR3 DNA: TGTGCCAGCACGGACAGGGGGCGCAATCAGCCCCAGCATTTT
J gene: TRBJ2-7; V gene: TRBV29-1; clone size: NA; D gene: TRBD2; CDR3 protein: CSVIKGTSGRVLYEQYF; CDR3 DNA: TGCAGCGTTATAAAGGGGACTAGCGGGAGGGTTCTCTACGAGCAGTACTTC
J gene: TRBJ2-5; V gene: TRBV5-1; clone size: NA; D gene: TRBD2; CDR3 protein: CASGLAGQETQYF; CDR3 DNA: TGCGCCAGCGGACTAGCGGGACAAGAGACCCAGTACTTC
J gene: TRBJ2-2; V gene: TRBV28; clone size: NA; D gene: NA; CDR3 protein: CASSPHTGELFF; CDR3 DNA: TGTGCCAGCAGTCCACACACCGGGGAGCTGTTTTTT
J gene: TRBJ2-3; V gene: TRBV5-1; clone size: NA; D gene: NA; CDR3 protein: CASSLSVDTQYF; CDR3 DNA: TGCGCCAGCAGCTTGTCGGTGGATACGCAGTATTTT
J gene: TRBJ1-2; V gene: TRBV7-3; clone size: NA; D gene: NA; CDR3 protein: CASSPGSSGDGYTF; CDR3 DNA: TGTGCCAGCAGCCCCGGGTCCTCCGGTGATGGCTACACCTTC
J gene: TRBJ2-5; V gene: TRBV18; clone size: NA; D gene: NA; CDR3 protein: CASSPYQGTPGETQYF; CDR3 DNA: TGTGCCAGCTCACCATATCAGGGGACCCCAGGGGAGACCCAGTACTTC
J gene: TRBJ2-5; V gene: TRBV4-2; clone size: NA; D gene: NA; CDR3 protein: CASSQDPQKETQYF; CDR3 DNA: TGTGCCAGCAGCCAAGATCCGCAGAAAGAGACCCAGTACTTC
J gene: TRBJ1-1; V gene: TRBV28; clone size: NA; D gene: NA; CDR3 protein: CASCNLYGDTRAFF; CDR3 DNA: TGTGCCAGCTGTAACCTTTATGGAGACACTAGGGCTTTCTTT
J gene: TRBJ1-1; V gene: TRBV7-9; clone size: NA; D gene: NA; CDR3 protein: CASSQGGGNTEAFF; CDR3 DNA: TGTGCCAGCAGCCAAGGTGGAGGGAACACTGAAGCTTTCTTT
J gene: TRBJ2-2; V gene: TRBV10-2; clone size: NA; D gene: NA; CDR3 protein: CASSGPGANTGELFF; CDR3 DNA: TGCGCCAGCAGTGGGCCGGGGGCGAACACCGGGGAGCTGTTTTTT
J gene: TRBJ2-7; V gene: TRBV19; clone size: NA; D gene: TRBD2; CDR3 protein: CASSAPGLASVYEQYF; CDR3 DNA: TGTGCCAGTAGTGCCCCGGGACTAGCGTCAGTCTACGAGCAGTACTTC
J gene: TRBJ1-5; V gene: TRBV18; clone size: NA; D gene: NA; CDR3 protein: CASSPTGTAGQPQHF; CDR3 DNA: TGTGCCAGCTCACCGACCGGGACCGCCGGTCAGCCCCAGCATTTT
J gene: TRBJ2-1; V gene: TRBV7-2; clone size: once; D gene: NA; CDR3 protein: CASSAGRSSYNEQFF; CDR3 DNA: TGTGCCAGCAGTGCCGGGCGGAGCTCCTACAATGAGCAGTTCTTC
J gene: TRBJ1-5; V gene: TRBV28; clone size: NA; D gene: NA; CDR3 protein: CASSTPHDGNQPQHF; CDR3 DNA: TGTGCCAGCAGCACCCCCCACGACGGCAATCAGCCCCAGCATTTT